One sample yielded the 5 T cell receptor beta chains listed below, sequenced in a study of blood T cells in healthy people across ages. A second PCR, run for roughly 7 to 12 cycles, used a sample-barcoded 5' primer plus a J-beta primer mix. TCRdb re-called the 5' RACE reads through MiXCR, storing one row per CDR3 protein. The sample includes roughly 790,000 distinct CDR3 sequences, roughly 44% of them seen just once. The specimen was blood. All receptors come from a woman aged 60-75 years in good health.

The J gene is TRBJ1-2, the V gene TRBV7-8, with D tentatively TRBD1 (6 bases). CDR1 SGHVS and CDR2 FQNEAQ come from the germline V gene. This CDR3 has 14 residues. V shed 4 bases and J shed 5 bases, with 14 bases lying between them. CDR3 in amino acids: CASSYETGGYGYTF. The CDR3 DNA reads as TGTGCCAGCAGCTATGAGACAGGCGGTTATGGCTACACCTTC.

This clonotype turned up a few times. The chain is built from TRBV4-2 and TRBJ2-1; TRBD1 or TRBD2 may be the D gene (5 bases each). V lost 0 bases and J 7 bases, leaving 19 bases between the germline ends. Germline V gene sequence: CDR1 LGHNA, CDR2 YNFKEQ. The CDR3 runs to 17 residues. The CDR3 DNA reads TGTGCCAGCAGCCAAGAGTCGGGACGTGCGGTTCGTAATGAGCAGTTCTTC. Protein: CASSQESGRAVRNEQFF.

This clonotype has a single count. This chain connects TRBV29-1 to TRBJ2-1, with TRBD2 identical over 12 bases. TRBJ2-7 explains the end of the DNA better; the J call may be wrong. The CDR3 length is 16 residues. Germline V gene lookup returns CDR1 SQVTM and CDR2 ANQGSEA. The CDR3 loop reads CSVTSGGYLSYNEQYF. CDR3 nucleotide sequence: TGCAGCGTAACTAGCGGGGGGTACCTATCCTACAATGAGCAGTACTTC.

As DNA, the CDR3 is TGTGCCAGCAGCTTAGAGGGGAAAGCTTTCTTT. Residues: CASSLEGKAFF. The chain joins TRBV7-9 to TRBJ1-1; D is perhaps TRBD1 (5 bases). The CDR3 length is 11 residues. V lost 1 base and J lost 9, with 6 bases in between. CDR1 and CDR2 from the germline V gene are SEHNR and FQNEAQ (reference sequence).

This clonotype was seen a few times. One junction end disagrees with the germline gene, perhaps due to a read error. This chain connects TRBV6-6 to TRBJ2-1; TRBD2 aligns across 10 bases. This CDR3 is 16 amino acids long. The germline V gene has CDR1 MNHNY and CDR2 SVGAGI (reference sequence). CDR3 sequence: CATSDPFETSGNEQFF. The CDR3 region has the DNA TGTGCCACCAGTGACCCCTTTGAGACTAGCGGGAATGAGCAGTTCTTC.